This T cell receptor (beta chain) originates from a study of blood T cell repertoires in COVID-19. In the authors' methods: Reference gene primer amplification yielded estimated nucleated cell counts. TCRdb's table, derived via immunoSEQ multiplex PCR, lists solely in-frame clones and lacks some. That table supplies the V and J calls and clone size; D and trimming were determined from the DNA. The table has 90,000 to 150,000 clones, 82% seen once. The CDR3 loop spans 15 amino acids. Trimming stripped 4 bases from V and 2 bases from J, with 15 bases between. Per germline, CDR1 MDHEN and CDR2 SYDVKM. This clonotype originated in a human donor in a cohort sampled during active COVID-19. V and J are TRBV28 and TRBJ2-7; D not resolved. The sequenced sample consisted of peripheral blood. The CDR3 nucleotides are TGTGCCAGCAGTTCAGGCCGGCCGACCGCCTACGAGCAGTACTTC. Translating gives CASSSGRPTAYEQYF. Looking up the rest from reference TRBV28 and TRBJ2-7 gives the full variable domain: DVKVTQSSRYLVKRTGEKVFLECVQDMDHENMFWYRQDPGLGLRLIYFSYDVKMKEKGDIPEGYSVSREKKERFSLILESASTNQTSMYLCASSSGRPTAYEQYFGPGTRLTVT.